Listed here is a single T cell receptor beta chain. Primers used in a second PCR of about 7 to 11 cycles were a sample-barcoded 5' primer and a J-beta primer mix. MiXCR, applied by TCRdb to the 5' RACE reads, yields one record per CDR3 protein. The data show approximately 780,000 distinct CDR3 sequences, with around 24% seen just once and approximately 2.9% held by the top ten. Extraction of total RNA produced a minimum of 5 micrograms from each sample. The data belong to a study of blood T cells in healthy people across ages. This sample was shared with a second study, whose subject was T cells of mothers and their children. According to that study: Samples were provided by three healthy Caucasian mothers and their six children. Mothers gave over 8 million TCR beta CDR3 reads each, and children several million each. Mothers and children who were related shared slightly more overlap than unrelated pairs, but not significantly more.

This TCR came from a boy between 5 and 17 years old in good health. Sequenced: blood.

CDR3 in amino acids: CASSLDGRGNGYTF. DNA of the CDR3: TGCGCCAGCAGCTTGGATGGTAGGGGTAATGGCTACACCTTC. The chain is built from TRBV5-1 and TRBJ1-2; weak D call: TRBD1 (5 bases). The CDR3 covers 14 residues. The V and J ends lost 0 bases and 6 bases respectively, with 12 bases between them. Germline V lookup: CDR1 SGHRS, CDR2 YFSETQ.